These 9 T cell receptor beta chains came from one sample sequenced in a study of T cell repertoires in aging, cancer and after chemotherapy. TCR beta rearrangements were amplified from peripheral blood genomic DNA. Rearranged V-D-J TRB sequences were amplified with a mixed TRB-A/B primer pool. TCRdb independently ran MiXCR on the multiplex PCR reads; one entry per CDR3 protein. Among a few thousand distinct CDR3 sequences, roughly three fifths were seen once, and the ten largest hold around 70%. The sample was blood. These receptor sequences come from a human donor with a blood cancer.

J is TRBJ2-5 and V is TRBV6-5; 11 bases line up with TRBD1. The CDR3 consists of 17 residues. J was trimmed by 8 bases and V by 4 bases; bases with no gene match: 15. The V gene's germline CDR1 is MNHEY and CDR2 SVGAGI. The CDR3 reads CASSWTGQGALGITQYF. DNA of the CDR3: TGTGCCAGCAGTTGGACCGGACAGGGGGCGCTGGGGATAACCCAGTACTTC.

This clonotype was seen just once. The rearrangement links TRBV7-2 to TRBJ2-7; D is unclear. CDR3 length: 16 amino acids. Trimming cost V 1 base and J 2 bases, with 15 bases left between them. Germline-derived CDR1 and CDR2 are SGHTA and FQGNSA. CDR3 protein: CASSLVGSSIAYEQYF. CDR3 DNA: TGTGCCAGCAGCTTAGTCGGGTCTAGTATTGCCTACGAGCAGTACTTC. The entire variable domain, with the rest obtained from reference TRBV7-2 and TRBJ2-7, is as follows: GAGVSQSPSNKVTEKGKDVELRCDPISGHTALYWYRQSLGQGLEFLIYFQGNSAPDKSGLPSDRFSAERTGGSVSTLTIQRTQQEDSAVYLCASSLVGSSIAYEQYFGPGTRLTVT.

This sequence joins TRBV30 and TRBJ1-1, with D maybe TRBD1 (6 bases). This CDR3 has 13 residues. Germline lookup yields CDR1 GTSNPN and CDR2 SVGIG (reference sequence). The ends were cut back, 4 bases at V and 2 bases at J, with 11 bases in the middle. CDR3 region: CAWIIRGNTEAFF. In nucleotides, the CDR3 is TGTGCCTGGATCATCAGGGGAAACACTGAAGCTTTCTTT. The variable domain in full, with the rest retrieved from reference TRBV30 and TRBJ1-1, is SQTIHQWPATLVQPVGSPLSLECTVEGTSNPNLYWYRQAAGRGLQLLFYSVGIGQISSEVPQNLSASRPQDRQFILSSKKLLLSDSGFYLCAWIIRGNTEAFFGQGTRLTVV.

The CDR3: CASRLPGGANVLTF. For the CDR3, the DNA is TGTGCCAGTAGGCTGCCCGGTGGGGCCAACGTCCTGACTTTC. V gene TRBV19 combines with J gene TRBJ2-6; unclear D gene. Germline V gene data show CDR1 as LNHDA and CDR2 as SQIVND (reference sequence). Trimming took off 6 bases at V and 3 bases at J, with 9 bases between the two ends. The CDR3 is made up of 14 amino acids.

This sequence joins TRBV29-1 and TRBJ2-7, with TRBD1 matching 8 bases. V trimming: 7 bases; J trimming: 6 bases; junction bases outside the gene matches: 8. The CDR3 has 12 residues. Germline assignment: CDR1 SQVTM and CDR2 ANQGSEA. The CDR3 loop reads CSAQGADSEQYF. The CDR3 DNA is TGCAGCGCCCAGGGGGCTGATAGCGAGCAGTACTTC.

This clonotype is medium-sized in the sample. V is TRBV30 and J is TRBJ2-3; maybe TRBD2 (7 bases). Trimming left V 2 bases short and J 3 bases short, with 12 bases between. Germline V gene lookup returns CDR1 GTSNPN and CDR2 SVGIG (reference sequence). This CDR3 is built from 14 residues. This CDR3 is CAWSRGGPTDTQYF. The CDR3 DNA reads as TGTGCCTGGAGTAGGGGGGGGCCAACAGATACGCAGTATTTT. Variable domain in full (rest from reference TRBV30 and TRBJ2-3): SQTIHQWPATLVQPVGSPLSLECTVEGTSNPNLYWYRQAAGRGLQLLFYSVGIGQISSEVPQNLSASRPQDRQFILSSKKLLLSDSGFYLCAWSRGGPTDTQYFGPGTRLTVL.

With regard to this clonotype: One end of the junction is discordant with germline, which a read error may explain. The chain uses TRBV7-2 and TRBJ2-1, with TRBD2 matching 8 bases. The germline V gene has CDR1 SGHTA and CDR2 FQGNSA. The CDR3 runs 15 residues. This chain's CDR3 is CASRLAGSPYNEQFF. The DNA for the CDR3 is TGTGCCAGCAGGTTAGCGGGGTCCCCCTACAATGAGCAGTTCTTC. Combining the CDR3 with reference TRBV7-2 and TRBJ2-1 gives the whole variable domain GAGVSQSPSNKVTEKGKDVELRCDPISGHTALYWYRQSLGQGLEFLIYFQGNSAPDKSGLPSDRFSAERTGGSVSTLTIQRTQQEDSAVYLCASRLAGSPYNEQFFGPGTRLTVL.

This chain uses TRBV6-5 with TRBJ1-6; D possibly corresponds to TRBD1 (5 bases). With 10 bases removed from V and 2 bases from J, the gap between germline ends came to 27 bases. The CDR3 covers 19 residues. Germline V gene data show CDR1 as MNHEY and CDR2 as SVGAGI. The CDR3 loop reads CATRRQARGPPPYNSPLHF. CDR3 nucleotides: TGTGCCACCAGACGTCAGGCAAGGGGACCCCCACCCTATAATTCACCCCTCCACTTT.

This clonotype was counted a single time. The CDR3 is CASSLVNSVSNYGYTF. The CDR3 DNA reads TGTGCCAGCAGCCTGGTTAACAGCGTCTCTAACTATGGCTACACCTTC. This sequence joins TRBV5-5 and TRBJ1-2; no reliable D call. The V end lost 4 bases, the J end lost 0 bases, and 16 bases lay between the germline ends. The CDR3 is made up of 16 amino acids. The germline V gene has CDR1 SGHKS and CDR2 YYEKEE (reference sequence).